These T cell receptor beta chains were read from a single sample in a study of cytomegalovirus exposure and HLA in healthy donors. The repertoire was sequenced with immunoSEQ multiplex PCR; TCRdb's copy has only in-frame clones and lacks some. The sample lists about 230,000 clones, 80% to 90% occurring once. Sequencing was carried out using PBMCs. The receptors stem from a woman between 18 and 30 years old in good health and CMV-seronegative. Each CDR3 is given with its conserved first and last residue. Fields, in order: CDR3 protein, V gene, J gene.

CDR3: CASSFGQGDSYF; V: TRBV28; J: TRBJ2-5
CDR3: CASSESVGSGRAFF; V: TRBV10-1; J: TRBJ2-1
CDR3: CASSQELESNYGYTF; V: TRBV4-2; J: TRBJ1-2
CDR3: CASSPRVPPYEQYF; V: TRBV27; J: TRBJ2-7
CDR3: CASGQGPPYEQYF; V: TRBV6-5; J: TRBJ2-7
CDR3: CASSPYWGESYNEQFF; V: TRBV4-3; J: TRBJ2-1
CDR3: CASSLQTEAFF; V: TRBV5-6; J: TRBJ1-1
CDR3: CATRQLSYEQYF; V: TRBV2; J: TRBJ2-7
CDR3: CASSLSDRYDTEAFF; V: TRBV27; J: TRBJ1-1
CDR3: CASSSRGRGYGYTF; V: TRBV9; J: TRBJ1-2
CDR3: CASRPWGDPGYPYEQYF; V: TRBV27; J: TRBJ2-7
CDR3: CASSLQQGARNSPLHF; V: TRBV5-1; J: TRBJ1-6
CDR3: CASAGNSYEQYF; V: TRBV19; J: TRBJ2-7
CDR3: CASSPHRTGATEKLFF; V: TRBV9; J: TRBJ1-4
CDR3: CASSYSEGDGYTF; V: TRBV2; J: TRBJ1-2
CDR3: CASSLLDRGRDNEKLFF; V: TRBV7-9; J: TRBJ1-4
CDR3: CASSSPYDDTQYF; V: TRBV7-2; J: TRBJ2-3
CDR3: CASSQNSIGQLGKLFF; V: TRBV4-1; J: TRBJ1-4
CDR3: CASSQGTGPLYSNQPQHF; V: TRBV11-2; J: TRBJ1-5
CDR3: CASSVTPSTEAFF; V: TRBV25-1; J: TRBJ1-1
CDR3: CASSQRPTGSNTDTQYF; V: TRBV23-1; J: TRBJ2-3
CDR3: CASSPQSSGGAFTETQYF; V: TRBV4-3; J: TRBJ2-5
CDR3: CASSNPPLAGSTDTQYF; V: TRBV19; J: TRBJ2-3
CDR3: CASSRERGATDTQYF; V: TRBV4-3; J: TRBJ2-3
CDR3: CASSHASGGGPVTEAFF; V: TRBV4-3; J: TRBJ1-1
CDR3: CASSIQGATNEKLFF; V: TRBV7-2; J: TRBJ1-4
CDR3: CASSPRSLVSDTQYF; V: TRBV7-6; J: TRBJ2-3
CDR3: CASSIGELISNQPQHF; V: TRBV19; J: TRBJ1-5
CDR3: CASRSPRGGNTEAFF; V: TRBV28; J: TRBJ1-1
CDR3: CASRRGLAGVGETQYF; V: TRBV4-1; J: TRBJ2-5
CDR3: CASSLDPQGSTNYGYTF; V: TRBV5-1; J: TRBJ1-2
CDR3: CASSLSSTTYEQYF; V: TRBV27; J: TRBJ2-7
CDR3: CASSYSMASSTDTQYF; V: TRBV6-6; J: TRBJ2-3
CDR3: CASRQNGTGGAGNYGYTF; V: TRBV23-1; J: TRBJ1-2
CDR3: CASSPEGLADQYF; V: TRBV4-3; J: TRBJ2-5
CDR3: CASRVVQGIEETQYF; V: TRBV7-9; J: TRBJ2-5
CDR3: CASKGLEYNEQFF; V: TRBV6-1; J: TRBJ2-1
CDR3: CATSSSQGNTEAFF; V: TRBV15; J: TRBJ1-1
CDR3: CASSKGCGSYYEQYF; V: TRBV21-1; J: TRBJ2-7